The present T cell receptor beta chain was sequenced within a study of CD8 T cells in Susac syndrome. Study conclusions and caveats: The study recognized that its TCR sequencing and HLA analysis covered a relatively small number of individuals.

The V and J ends lost 3 bases and 4 bases respectively, with 7 bases between them. The CDR3 is 13 residues long. CDR1 and CDR2 (germline): PRHDT, FYEKMQ (reference sequence). Random hexamers served to reverse transcribe roughly 0.5 to 1 ug RNA. TCRdb passed the immunoSEQ multiplex PCR reads through MiXCR, listing each CDR3 protein once. This sample yields about 180,000 distinct CDR3 sequences, of which approximately 96% are seen a single time; 0.15% to 0.2% belongs to the top ten. TCR beta was sequenced from blood CD8+ and CD4+ T cells. This clonotype has only a few counts. Its antigen is currently unknown.

The material sequenced was CD8+ T cells from PBMCs. The clonotype was recovered from a human donor with multiple sclerosis. This chain connects TRBV13 to TRBJ1-5; weak D call: TRBD1 (5 bases). The CDR3 reads CASSLGPNQPQHF. The CDR3 bases are TGTGCCAGCAGCTTGGGGCCTAATCAGCCCCAGCATTTT.